The sequence of this T cell receptor beta chain was determined in a study of control samples from healthy donors and cancer patients. This table comes from immunoSEQ multiplex PCR, and its TCRdb copy is limited to in-frame clones, with some not included. The table includes roughly 59,000 clones, more than 85% detected once. V dropped 0 bases and J dropped 15; count of bases not matched to a gene: 8. CDR3 length equals 13 residues. The genes are TRBV12-3 or TRBV12-4 and TRBJ2-3; 8 bases agree with TRBD2. The source material was PBMCs. This sequence originates from a man aged 40-49 years with colorectal cancer. DNA of the CDR3: TGTGCCAGCAGTTTAGCGCAAGGGACTAGTCCTTATTTT. Residues: CASSLAQGTSPYF.